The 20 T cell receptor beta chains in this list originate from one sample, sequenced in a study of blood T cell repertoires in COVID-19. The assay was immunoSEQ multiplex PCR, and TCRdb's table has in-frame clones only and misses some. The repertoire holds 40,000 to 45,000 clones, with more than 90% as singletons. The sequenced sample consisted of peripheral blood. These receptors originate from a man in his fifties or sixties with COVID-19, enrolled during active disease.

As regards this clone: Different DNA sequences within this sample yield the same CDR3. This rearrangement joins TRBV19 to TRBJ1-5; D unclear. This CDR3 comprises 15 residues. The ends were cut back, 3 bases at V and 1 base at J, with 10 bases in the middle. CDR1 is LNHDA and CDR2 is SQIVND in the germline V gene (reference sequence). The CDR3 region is CASSIGGLSNQPQHF. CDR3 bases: TGTGCCAGTAGTATCGGAGGGCTAAGCAATCAGCCCCAGCATTTT.

This chain's CDR3 is CASSLDSPSSGNTIYF. CDR3 nucleotide sequence: TGCGCCAGCAGCCTGGACAGCCCGTCCTCTGGAAACACCATATATTTT. The V gene is TRBV5-1, the J gene TRBJ1-3, with D perhaps matching TRBD1 (6 bases). Germline CDR1 reads SGHRS; CDR2 reads YFSETQ. The V and J ends lost 4 bases and 0 bases respectively, with 14 bases between them. CDR3 length equals 16 residues.

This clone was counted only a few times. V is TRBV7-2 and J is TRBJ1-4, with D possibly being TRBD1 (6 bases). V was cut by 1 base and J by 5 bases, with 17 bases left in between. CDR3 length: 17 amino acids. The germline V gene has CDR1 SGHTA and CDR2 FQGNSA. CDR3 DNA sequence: TGTGCCAGCAGCTTAGGACAGGTCCCAACCGCGAATGAAAAACTGTTTTTT. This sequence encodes CASSLGQVPTANEKLFF. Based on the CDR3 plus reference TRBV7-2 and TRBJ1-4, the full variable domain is GAGVSQSPSNKVTEKGKDVELRCDPISGHTALYWYRQSLGQGLEFLIYFQGNSAPDKSGLPSDRFSAERTGGSVSTLTIQRTQQEDSAVYLCASSLGQVPTANEKLFFGSGTQLSVL.

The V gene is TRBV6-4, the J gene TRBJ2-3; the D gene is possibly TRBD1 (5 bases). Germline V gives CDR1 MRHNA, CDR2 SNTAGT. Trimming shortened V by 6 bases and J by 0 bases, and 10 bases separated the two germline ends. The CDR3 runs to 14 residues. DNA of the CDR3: TGTGCCAGCAGCCTCGACAGTAGCACAGATACGCAGTATTTT. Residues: CASSLDSSTDTQYF.

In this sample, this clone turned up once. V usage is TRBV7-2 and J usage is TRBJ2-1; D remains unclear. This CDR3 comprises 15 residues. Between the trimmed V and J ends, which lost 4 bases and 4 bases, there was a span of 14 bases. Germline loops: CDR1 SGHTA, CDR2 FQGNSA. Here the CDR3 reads CASSSQMGFYNEQFF. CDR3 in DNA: TGTGCCAGCAGCTCGCAGATGGGCTTTTACAATGAGCAGTTCTTC. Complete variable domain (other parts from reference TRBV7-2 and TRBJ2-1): GAGVSQSPSNKVTEKGKDVELRCDPISGHTALYWYRQSLGQGLEFLIYFQGNSAPDKSGLPSDRFSAERTGGSVSTLTIQRTQQEDSAVYLCASSSQMGFYNEQFFGPGTRLTVL.

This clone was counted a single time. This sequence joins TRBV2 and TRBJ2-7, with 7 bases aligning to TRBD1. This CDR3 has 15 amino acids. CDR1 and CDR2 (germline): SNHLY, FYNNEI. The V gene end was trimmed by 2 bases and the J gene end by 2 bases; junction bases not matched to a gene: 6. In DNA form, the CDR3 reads TGTGCCAGCAGTGAAATCCTGGGACAGACCTACGAGCAGTACTTC. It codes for CASSEILGQTYEQYF.

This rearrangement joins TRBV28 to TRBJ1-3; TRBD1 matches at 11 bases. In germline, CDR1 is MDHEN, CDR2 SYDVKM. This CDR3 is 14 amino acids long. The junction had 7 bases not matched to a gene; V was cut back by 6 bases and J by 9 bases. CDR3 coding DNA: TGTGCCAGCAGCCCCGGGACAGGGGGGGTCACCATATATTTT. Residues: CASSPGTGGVTIYF.

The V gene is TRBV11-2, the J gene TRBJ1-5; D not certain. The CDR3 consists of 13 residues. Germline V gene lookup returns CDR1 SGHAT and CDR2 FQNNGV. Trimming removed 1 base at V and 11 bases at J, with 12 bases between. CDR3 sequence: CASSLGSLQTQHF. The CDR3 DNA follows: TGTGCCAGCAGCTTAGGCAGTCTCCAGACCCAGCATTTT. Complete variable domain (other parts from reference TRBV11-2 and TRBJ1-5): EAGVAQSPRYKIIEKRQSVAFWCNPISGHATLYWYQQILGQGPKLLIQFQNNGVVDDSQLPKDRFSAERLKGVDSTLKIQPAKLEDSAVYLCASSLGSLQTQHFGDGTRLSIL.

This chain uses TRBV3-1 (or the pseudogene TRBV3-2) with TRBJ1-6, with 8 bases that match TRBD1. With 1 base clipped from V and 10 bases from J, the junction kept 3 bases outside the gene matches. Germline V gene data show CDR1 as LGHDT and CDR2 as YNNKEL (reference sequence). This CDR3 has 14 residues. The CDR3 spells CASSQVDRESPLHF. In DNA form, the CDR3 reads TGTGCCAGCAGCCAAGTGGACAGGGAATCACCCCTCCACTTT.

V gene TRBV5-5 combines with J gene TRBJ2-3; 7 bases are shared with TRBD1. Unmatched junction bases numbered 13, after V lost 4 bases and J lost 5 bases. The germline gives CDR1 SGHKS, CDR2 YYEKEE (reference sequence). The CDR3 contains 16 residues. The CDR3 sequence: CASSRPGQMPEDTQYF. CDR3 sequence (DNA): TGTGCCAGCAGCAGACCGGGACAGATGCCCGAAGATACGCAGTATTTT. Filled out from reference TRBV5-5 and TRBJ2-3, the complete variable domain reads DAGVTQSPTHLIKTRGQQVTLRCSPISGHKSVSWYQQVLGQGPQFIFQYYEKEERGRGNFPDRFSARQFPNYSSELNVNALLLGDSALYLCASSRPGQMPEDTQYFGPGTRLTVL.

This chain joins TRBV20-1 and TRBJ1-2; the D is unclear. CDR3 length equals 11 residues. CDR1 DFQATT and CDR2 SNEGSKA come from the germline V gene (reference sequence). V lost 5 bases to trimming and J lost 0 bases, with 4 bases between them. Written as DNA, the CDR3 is TGCAGTGCTTCATCTAACTATGGCTACACCTTC. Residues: CSASSNYGYTF.

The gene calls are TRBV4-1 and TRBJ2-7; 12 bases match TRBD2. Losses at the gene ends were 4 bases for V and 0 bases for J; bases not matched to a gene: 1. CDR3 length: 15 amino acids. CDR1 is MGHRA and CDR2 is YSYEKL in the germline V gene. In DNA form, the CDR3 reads TGCGCCAGCAGCCGACTAGCGGGAGCCTCCTACGAGCAGTACTTC. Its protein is CASSRLAGASYEQYF.

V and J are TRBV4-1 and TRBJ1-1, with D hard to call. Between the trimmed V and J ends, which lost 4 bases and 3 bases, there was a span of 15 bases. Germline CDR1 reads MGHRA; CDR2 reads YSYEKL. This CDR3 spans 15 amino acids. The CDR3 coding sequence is TGCGCCAGCAGCCTCTTACCCGTGGGAGACACTGAAGCTTTCTTT. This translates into CASSLLPVGDTEAFF.

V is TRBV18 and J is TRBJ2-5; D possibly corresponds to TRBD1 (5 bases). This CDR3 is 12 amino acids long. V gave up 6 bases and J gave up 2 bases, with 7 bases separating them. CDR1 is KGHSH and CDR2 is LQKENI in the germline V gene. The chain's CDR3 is CASSAGQETQYF. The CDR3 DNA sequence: TGTGCCAGCTCGGCAGGGCAAGAGACCCAGTACTTC. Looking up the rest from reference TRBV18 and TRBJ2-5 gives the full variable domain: NAGVMQNPRHLVRRRGQEARLRCSPMKGHSHVYWYRQLPEEGLKFMVYLQKENIIDESGMPKERFSAEFPKEGPSILRIQQVVRGDSAAYFCASSAGQETQYFGPGTRLLVL.

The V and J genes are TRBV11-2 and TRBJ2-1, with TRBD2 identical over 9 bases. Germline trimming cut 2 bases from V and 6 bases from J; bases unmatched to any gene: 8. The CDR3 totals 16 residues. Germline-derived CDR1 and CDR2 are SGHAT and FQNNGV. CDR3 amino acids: CASSLMGVAGANEQFF. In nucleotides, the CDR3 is TGTGCCAGCAGCTTAATGGGGGTAGCGGGAGCCAATGAGCAGTTCTTC.

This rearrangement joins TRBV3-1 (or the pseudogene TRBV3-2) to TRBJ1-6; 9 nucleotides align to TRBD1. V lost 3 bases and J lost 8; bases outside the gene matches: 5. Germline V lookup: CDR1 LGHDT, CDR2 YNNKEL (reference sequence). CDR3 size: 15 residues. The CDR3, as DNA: TGTGCCAGCAGCCACGGACAGGGGCTACATTCACCCCTCCACTTT. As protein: CASSHGQGLHSPLHF.

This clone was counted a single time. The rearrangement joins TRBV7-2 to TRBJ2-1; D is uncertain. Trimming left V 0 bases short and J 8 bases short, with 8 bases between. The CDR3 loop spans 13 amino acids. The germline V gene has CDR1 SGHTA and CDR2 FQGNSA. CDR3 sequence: CASSLAPGYEQFF. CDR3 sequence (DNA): TGTGCCAGCAGCTTAGCGCCGGGTTATGAGCAGTTCTTC.

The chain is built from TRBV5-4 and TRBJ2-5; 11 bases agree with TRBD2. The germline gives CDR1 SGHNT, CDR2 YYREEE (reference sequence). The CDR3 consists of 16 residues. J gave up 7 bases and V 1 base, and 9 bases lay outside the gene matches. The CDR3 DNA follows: TGTGCCAGCAGCTTGCCGGGACTAGCGGCGGATGGGACCCAGTACTTC. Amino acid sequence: CASSLPGLAADGTQYF.

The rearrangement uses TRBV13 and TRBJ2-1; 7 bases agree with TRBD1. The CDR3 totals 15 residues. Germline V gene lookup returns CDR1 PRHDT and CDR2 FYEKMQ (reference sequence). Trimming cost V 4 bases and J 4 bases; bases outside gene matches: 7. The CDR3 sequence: CASSYIRQGYNEQFF. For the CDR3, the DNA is TGTGCCAGCAGCTACATCCGACAGGGATACAATGAGCAGTTCTTC.

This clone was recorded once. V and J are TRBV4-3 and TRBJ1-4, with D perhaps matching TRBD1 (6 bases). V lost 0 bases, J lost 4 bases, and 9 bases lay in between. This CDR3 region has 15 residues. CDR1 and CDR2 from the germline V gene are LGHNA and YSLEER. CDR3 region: CASSQDNRDNEKLFF. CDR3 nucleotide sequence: TGCGCCAGCAGCCAAGACAACAGGGATAATGAAAAACTGTTTTTT.